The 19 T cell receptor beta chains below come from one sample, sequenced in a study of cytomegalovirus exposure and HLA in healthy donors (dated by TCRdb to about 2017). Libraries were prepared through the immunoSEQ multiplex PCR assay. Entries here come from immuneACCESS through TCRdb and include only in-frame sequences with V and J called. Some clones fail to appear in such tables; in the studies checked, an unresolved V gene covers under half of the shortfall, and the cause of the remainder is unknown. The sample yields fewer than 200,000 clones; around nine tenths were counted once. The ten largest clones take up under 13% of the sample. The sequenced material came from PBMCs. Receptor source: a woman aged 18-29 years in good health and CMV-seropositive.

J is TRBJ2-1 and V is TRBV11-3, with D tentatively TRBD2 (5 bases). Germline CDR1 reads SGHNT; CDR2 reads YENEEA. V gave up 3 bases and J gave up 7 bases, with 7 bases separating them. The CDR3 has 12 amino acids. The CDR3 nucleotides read TGTGCCAGCAGCTTCACTAGGAATGAGCAGTTCTTC. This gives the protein CASSFTRNEQFF.

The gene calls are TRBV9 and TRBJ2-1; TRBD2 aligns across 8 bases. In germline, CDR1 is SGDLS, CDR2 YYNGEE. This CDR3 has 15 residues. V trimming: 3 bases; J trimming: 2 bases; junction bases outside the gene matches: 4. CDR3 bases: TGTGCCAGCAGCGCCCCCGGGAGGGCCTACAATGAGCAGTTCTTC. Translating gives CASSAPGRAYNEQFF.

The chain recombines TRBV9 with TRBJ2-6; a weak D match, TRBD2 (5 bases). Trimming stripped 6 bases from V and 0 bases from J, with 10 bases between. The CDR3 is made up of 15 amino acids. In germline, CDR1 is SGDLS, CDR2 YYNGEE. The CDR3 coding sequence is TGTGCCAGCACACGGGATTCCTCTGGGGCCAACGTCCTGACTTTC. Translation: CASTRDSSGANVLTF.

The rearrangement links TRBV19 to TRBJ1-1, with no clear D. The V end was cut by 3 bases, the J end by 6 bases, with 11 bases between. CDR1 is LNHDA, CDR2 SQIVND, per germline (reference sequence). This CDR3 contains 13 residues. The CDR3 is CASSIDERSEAFF. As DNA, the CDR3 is TGTGCCAGTAGTATCGACGAGAGGTCTGAAGCTTTCTTT.

In DNA, the CDR3 is TGTGCCAGCAGCTTAACAGGGGGCGCGAAGCCCCAGCATTTT. Its translation is CASSLTGGAKPQHF. The chain combines TRBV5-5 with TRBJ1-5, with 9 bases lining up with TRBD1. The ends lost 2 bases at V and 8 bases at J; junction bases unmatched: 5. The CDR3 sequence is 14 residues long. Germline V gene data show CDR1 as SGHKS and CDR2 as YYEKEE (reference sequence).

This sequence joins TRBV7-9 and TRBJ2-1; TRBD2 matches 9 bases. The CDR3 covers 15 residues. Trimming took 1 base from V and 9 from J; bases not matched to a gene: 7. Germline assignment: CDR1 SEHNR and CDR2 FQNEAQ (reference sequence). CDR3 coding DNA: TGTGCCAGCAGCTTAGAGGGTAGCGGGAGAACTGAGCAGTTCTTC. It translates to CASSLEGSGRTEQFF.

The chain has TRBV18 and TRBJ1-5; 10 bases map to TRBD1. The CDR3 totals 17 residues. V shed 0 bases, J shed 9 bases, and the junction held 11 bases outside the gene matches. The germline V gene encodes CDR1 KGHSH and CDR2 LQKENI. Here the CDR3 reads CASSPPGGGQGLVPQHF. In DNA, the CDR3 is TGTGCCAGCTCACCACCGGGGGGGGGACAGGGGCTTGTGCCCCAGCATTTT.

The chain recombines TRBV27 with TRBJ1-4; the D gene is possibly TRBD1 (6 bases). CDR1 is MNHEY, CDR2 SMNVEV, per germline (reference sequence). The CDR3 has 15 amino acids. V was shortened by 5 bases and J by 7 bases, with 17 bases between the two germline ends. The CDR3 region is CASSLQGGLAEKLFF. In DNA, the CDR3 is TGTGCCAGCAGTCTACAGGGCGGATTGGCTGAAAAACTGTTTTTT.

CDR3 amino acids: CASTTTGVNTEAFF. Here the CDR3 DNA reads TGTGCCAGCACCACAACCGGGGTGAACACTGAAGCTTTCTTT. The rearrangement joins TRBV5-8 to TRBJ1-1; no clear D. CDR1 and CDR2 (germline): SGHTS, YDEGEE. Trimming took off 6 bases at V and 0 bases at J, with 12 bases between the two ends. This CDR3 has 14 residues.

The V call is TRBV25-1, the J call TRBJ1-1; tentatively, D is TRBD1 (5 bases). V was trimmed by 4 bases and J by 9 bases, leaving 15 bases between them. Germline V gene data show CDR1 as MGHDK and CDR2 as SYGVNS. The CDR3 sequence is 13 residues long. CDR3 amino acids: CASSGEGRAKAFF. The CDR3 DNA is TGTGCCAGCAGTGGGGAGGGACGGGCAAAAGCTTTCTTT.

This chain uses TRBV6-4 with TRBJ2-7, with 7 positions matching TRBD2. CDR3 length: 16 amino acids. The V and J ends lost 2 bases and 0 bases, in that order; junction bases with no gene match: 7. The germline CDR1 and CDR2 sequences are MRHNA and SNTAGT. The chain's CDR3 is CASSDPRGDHSYEQYF. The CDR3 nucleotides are TGTGCCAGCAGTGACCCTCGGGGGGACCACTCCTACGAGCAGTACTTC.

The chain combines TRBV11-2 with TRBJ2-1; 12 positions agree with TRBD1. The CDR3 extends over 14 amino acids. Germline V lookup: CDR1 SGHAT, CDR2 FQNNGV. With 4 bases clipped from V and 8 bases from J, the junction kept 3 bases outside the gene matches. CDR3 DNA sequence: TGTGCCAGCAGCTCCGGGACAGGGGGCTATGAGCAGTTCTTC. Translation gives CASSSGTGGYEQFF.

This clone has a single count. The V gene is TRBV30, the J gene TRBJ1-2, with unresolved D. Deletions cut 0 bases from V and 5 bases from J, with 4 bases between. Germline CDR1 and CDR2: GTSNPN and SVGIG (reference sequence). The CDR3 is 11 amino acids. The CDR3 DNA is TGTGCCTGGAGTGTCCAGTATGGCTACACCTTC. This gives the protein CAWSVQYGYTF.

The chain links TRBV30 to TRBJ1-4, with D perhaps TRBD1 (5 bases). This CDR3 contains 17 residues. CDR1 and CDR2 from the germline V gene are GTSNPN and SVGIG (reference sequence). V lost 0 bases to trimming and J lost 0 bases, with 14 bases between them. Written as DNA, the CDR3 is TGTGCCTGGAGTGTACGTCGCAGGACACCAACTAATGAAAAACTGTTTTTT. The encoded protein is CAWSVRRRTPTNEKLFF.

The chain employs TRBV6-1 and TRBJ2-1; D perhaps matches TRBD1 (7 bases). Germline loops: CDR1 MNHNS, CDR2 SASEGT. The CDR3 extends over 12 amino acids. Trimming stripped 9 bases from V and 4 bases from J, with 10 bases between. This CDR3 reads CASQGGYNEQFF. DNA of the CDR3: TGTGCCAGTCAGGGGGGTTACAATGAGCAGTTCTTC.

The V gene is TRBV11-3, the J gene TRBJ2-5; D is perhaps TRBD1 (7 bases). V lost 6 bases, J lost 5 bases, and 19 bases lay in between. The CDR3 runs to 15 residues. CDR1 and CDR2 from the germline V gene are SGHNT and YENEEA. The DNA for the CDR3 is TGTGCCAGCAGGTTGGGGGGCAGGGGGGTGGAGACCCAGTACTTC. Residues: CASRLGGRGVETQYF.

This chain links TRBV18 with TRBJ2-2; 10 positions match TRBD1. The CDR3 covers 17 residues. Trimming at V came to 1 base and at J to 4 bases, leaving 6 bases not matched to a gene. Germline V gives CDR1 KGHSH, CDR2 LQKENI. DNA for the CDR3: TGTGCCAGCTCACCACTTGTGGGGACAGGGGCCACCGGGGAGCTGTTTTTT. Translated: CASSPLVGTGATGELFF. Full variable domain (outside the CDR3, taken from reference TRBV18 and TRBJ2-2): NAGVMQNPRHLVRRRGQEARLRCSPMKGHSHVYWYRQLPEEGLKFMVYLQKENIIDESGMPKERFSAEFPKEGPSILRIQQVVRGDSAAYFCASSPLVGTGATGELFFGEGSRLTVL.

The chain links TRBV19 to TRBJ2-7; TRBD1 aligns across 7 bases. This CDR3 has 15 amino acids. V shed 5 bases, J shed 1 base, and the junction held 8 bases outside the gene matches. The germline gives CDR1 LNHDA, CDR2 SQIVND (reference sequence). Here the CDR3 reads CASSRTGTVSYEQYF. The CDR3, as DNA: TGTGCCAGTAGTCGCACCGGGACAGTATCCTACGAGCAGTACTTC.

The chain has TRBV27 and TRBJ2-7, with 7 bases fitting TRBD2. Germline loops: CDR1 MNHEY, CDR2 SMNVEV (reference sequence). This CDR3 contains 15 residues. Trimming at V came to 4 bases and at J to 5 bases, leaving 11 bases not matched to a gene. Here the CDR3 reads CASSSLGAGKDEQYF. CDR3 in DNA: TGTGCCAGCAGTTCCCTAGGAGCGGGGAAAGACGAGCAGTACTTC.